Listed here are 10 T cell receptor beta chains from one sample, sequenced in a study of cytomegalovirus exposure and HLA in healthy donors. Primers for the PCR totalled 60 Vbeta and 13 Jbeta. Using immunoSEQ multiplex PCR, the repertoire was profiled, and TCRdb retains in-frame clones only, with some absent. Among approximately 190,000 clones, 70% to 80% were seen once, and the ten largest hold roughly 13%. Sequenced: PBMCs. These receptors came from a woman aged 25 to 39 in good health and CMV-seropositive.

This chain uses TRBV6-5 with TRBJ2-3; TRBD1 matches 9 bases. J was trimmed by 4 bases and V by 2 bases; bases with no gene match: 1. This CDR3 has 14 residues. Germline CDR1 MNHEY, CDR2 SVGAGI. The CDR3 bases are TGTGCCAGCAGTTACGGGACAGGGCCAGATACGCAGTATTTT. Its translation is CASSYGTGPDTQYF.

V gene TRBV25-1 combines with J gene TRBJ1-6; TRBD1 matches 10 bases. CDR3 length equals 15 residues. J was trimmed by 6 bases and V by 4 bases; bases with no gene match: 3. CDR1 is MGHDK and CDR2 is SYGVNS in the germline V gene. The CDR3 DNA sequence: TGTGCCAGCAGTGCCCGGGACAGGGGTAATTCACCCCTCCACTTT. It specifies CASSARDRGNSPLHF.

This clone was observed a single time. The chain links TRBV5-1 to TRBJ1-3, with 10 bases lining up with TRBD1. This CDR3 comprises 16 residues. The V gene end was trimmed by 4 bases and the J gene end by 2 bases; junction bases not matched to a gene: 6. Germline CDR1 reads SGHRS; CDR2 reads YFSETQ. The CDR3 sequence is CASSPSGQGTGNTIYF. CDR3 coding DNA: TGCGCCAGCAGCCCTTCGGGACAGGGGACTGGAAACACCATATATTTT.

The sample holds a few counts of this clone. This chain links TRBV12-1 with TRBJ2-2; TRBD2, as called in the table, went unchecked against the DNA. TRBV12-1 is a pseudogene segment. CDR3 size: 17 residues. The CDR3 coding sequence is TGTGCCAGCAGCTTTCTAGCGGGAGGGCCAAACACCGGGGAGCTGTTTTTT. Amino acid sequence: CASSFLAGGPNTGELFF.

The chain has TRBV7-9 and TRBJ1-4; possible D gene TRBD1, 5 bases. This CDR3 contains 16 residues. V was shortened by 5 bases and J by 0 bases, with 13 bases between the two germline ends. Germline V gene lookup returns CDR1 SEHNR and CDR2 FQNEAQ (reference sequence). The CDR3 reads CASSQRTPATNEKLFF. DNA of the CDR3: TGTGCCAGCAGCCAACGGACACCTGCAACTAATGAAAAACTGTTTTTT.

The V call is TRBV13, the J call TRBJ1-3, with a weak D call TRBD1 (5 bases). Germline CDR1 is PRHDT and CDR2 is FYEKMQ (reference sequence). With 4 bases removed from V and 5 bases from J, the gap between germline ends came to 12 bases. The CDR3 runs to 14 residues. The CDR3 bases are TGTGCCAGCAGCTCGCAGGGTTACCGAAACACCATATATTTT. This sequence encodes CASSSQGYRNTIYF.

The chain is built from TRBV19 and TRBJ2-7; possibly TRBD2 for D (5 bases). V dropped 5 bases and J dropped 4 bases, with 9 bases sitting between them. Germline V CDR1 and CDR2: LNHDA, SQIVND (reference sequence). CDR3 length: 12 amino acids. Here the CDR3 DNA reads TGTGCCAGTAGTGCGGGCCTTTACGAGCAGTACTTC. Amino acid sequence: CASSAGLYEQYF.

The chain has TRBV29-1 and TRBJ2-7; TRBD1 aligns across 7 bases. Trimming cost V 3 bases and J 5 bases; bases outside gene matches: 7. Germline V gene lookup returns CDR1 SQVTM and CDR2 ANQGSEA. The CDR3 is 13 residues long. CDR3 loop: CSVDRGTADEQYF. The CDR3 bases are TGCAGCGTTGATCGTGGGACAGCGGACGAGCAGTACTTC.

The chain uses TRBV19 and TRBJ2-1; 8 positions agree with TRBD1. The CDR3 consists of 15 residues. V shed 5 bases and J 5 bases; nucleotides not matched to a gene: 8. Germline CDR1 is LNHDA and CDR2 is SQIVND (reference sequence). CDR3 bases: TGTGCCAGTAGTCCAGGGGGCACTACTAACAATGAGCAGTTCTTC. Its translation: CASSPGGTTNNEQFF.

The chain links TRBV9 to TRBJ1-2, with TRBD1 matching over 9 bases. CDR3 length: 14 residues. Germline V lookup: CDR1 SGDLS, CDR2 YYNGEE. V dropped 3 bases and J dropped 2; count of bases not matched to a gene: 2. CDR3 coding DNA: TGTGCCAGCAGCGGGACAGGGGAGAACTATGGCTACACCTTC. It specifies CASSGTGENYGYTF.